This T cell receptor (beta chain) appears in the sequencing data of a study of control samples from healthy donors and cancer patients. Trimming at V came to 5 bases and at J to 3 bases, leaving 10 bases not matched to a gene. The V gene's germline CDR1 is SGHTA and CDR2 FQGTGA. CDR3 size: 16 residues. This clone was seen a single time. The method was immunoSEQ multiplex PCR; TCRdb's version includes in-frame clones alone and lacks a portion of them. The sample includes approximately 100,000 clones, approximately 86% of them seen just once. The chain employs TRBV7-3 and TRBJ2-5; 9 bases map to TRBD1. This sequence originates from a man younger than 40 in good health. The sequencing input was blood. CDR3 in amino acids: CASSQTGTGWKETQYF. The CDR3 bases are TGTGCCAGCAGCCAAACCGGGACAGGGTGGAAAGAGACCCAGTACTTC.